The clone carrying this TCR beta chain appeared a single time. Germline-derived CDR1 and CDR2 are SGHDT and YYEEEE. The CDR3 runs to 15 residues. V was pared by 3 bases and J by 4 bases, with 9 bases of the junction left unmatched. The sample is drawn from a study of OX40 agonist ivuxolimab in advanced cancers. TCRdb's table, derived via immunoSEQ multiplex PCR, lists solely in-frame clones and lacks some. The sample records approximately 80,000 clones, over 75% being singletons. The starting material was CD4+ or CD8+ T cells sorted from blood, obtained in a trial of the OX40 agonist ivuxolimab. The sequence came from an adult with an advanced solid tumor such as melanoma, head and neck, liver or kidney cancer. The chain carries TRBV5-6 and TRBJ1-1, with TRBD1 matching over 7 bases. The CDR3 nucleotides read TGTGCCAGCAGCTATGACAGGGTGCTATTCACTGAAGCTTTCTTT. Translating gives CASSYDRVLFTEAFF.